What follows are 19 T cell receptor beta chains derived from one specimen sequenced in a study of PD-1 blockade in classical Hodgkin lymphoma. Time point given: newly diagnosed, previously untreated cHL patient sample. Profiling relied on immunoSEQ multiplex PCR, and the TCRdb table lists in-frame clones only, not all of them. The top ten clones hold nearly 5% of a sample with about 47,000 clones, roughly 91% of them seen once. Sequenced sample: peripheral blood mononuclear cells (PBMCs). Every receptor here comes from a human donor with classical Hodgkin lymphoma.

The rearrangement links TRBV28 to TRBJ2-5, with D perhaps TRBD2 (6 bases). With 3 bases removed from V and 4 bases from J, the gap between germline ends came to 15 bases. The CDR3 has 15 amino acids. Germline CDR1 reads MDHEN; CDR2 reads SYDVKM. The CDR3 sequence: CASSFSGSGGETQYF. The CDR3 DNA is TGTGCCAGCAGTTTCTCTGGTAGCGGCGGAGAGACCCAGTACTTC.

The chain has TRBV27 and TRBJ2-7; 10 bases are shared with TRBD2. V trimming: 1 base; J trimming: 7 bases; junction bases outside the gene matches: 13. The germline CDR1 and CDR2 sequences are MNHEY and SMNVEV (reference sequence). CDR3 length equals 17 residues. The CDR3 nucleotides are TGTGCCAGCAGTTTATGGGCTAGCGGGAGTGGGCTGGGGGAGCAGTACTTC. This codes for CASSLWASGSGLGEQYF.

The genes are TRBV7-6 and TRBJ2-5, with D possibly being TRBD1 (5 bases). CDR1 SGHVS and CDR2 FNYEAQ come from the germline V gene. The V and J ends lost 0 bases and 1 base respectively, with 9 bases between them. This CDR3 spans 15 amino acids. In nucleotides, the CDR3 is TGTGCCAGCAGCTTAGCGCCCGACAGCCAAGAGACCCAGTACTTC. Its translation is CASSLAPDSQETQYF.

The chain carries TRBV5-1 and TRBJ1-4; a weak D match, TRBD1 (6 bases). CDR1 and CDR2 from the germline V gene are SGHRS and YFSETQ. V was clipped by 4 bases and J by 11 bases, with 21 bases between them. The length of the CDR3 is 15 residues. Here the CDR3 DNA reads TGCGCCAGCAGCCCGCCGGGGGCTCGGCCGGGGAAACTGTTTTTT. Amino acids: CASSPPGARPGKLFF.

This sequence joins TRBV9 and TRBJ2-1; 10 bases are shared with TRBD1. The CDR3 has 17 amino acids. With 0 bases clipped from V and 9 bases from J, the junction kept 12 bases outside the gene matches. The germline V gene encodes CDR1 SGDLS and CDR2 YYNGEE. CDR3 DNA sequence: TGTGCCAGCAGCGTAGGGCTTGGGGGGACAGGGGATGCTGAGCAGTTCTTC. Translated, it gives CASSVGLGGTGDAEQFF.

The chain has TRBV2 and TRBJ2-4; TRBD2 aligns across 8 bases. The CDR3 extends over 13 amino acids. The J segment lost 6 bases and the V segment lost 8 bases, leaving 6 bases of the junction unmatched. CDR1 is SNHLY, CDR2 FYNNEI, per germline. The CDR3 protein is CASVREGGNIQYF. CDR3 in DNA: TGTGCCAGCGTCCGGGAGGGAGGAAACATTCAGTACTTC.

The chain is built from TRBV4-2 and TRBJ2-3; TRBD2 agrees at 8 bases. The CDR3 is 17 amino acids. Germline V gives CDR1 LGHNA, CDR2 YNFKEQ. The ends lost 2 bases at V and 3 bases at J; junction bases unmatched: 10. CDR3: CASSQSPSSGRTDTQYF. The CDR3 DNA sequence: TGTGCCAGCAGCCAATCCCCCTCCAGCGGGAGAACAGATACGCAGTATTTT.

The rearrangement links TRBV30 to TRBJ1-6, with 7 bases matching TRBD1. The CDR3 runs to 12 residues. CDR1 and CDR2 (germline): GTSNPN, SVGIG (reference sequence). V trimming: 2 bases; J trimming: 11 bases; junction bases outside the gene matches: 3. The DNA of the CDR3 is TGTGCCTGGAGTCGGGACAGCGCACCCCTCCACTTT. Amino acids: CAWSRDSAPLHF.

The count of this clone is one. This chain connects TRBV12-5 to TRBJ1-5; maybe TRBD1 (5 bases). CDR1 and CDR2 from the germline V gene are LGHNT and FRNRAP. V gave up 6 bases and J gave up 7 bases, with 19 bases separating them. The CDR3 is made up of 15 amino acids. CDR3 bases: TGTGCTAGTGGATCCGGGACTAGGTGGGAACAGCCCCAGCATTTT. Its translation: CASGSGTRWEQPQHF.

This clone was counted a few times. J is TRBJ2-2 and V is TRBV6-1, with 11 bases matching TRBD2. This CDR3 comprises 14 residues. Germline V gene lookup returns CDR1 MNHNS and CDR2 SASEGT. The V gene end was trimmed by 6 bases and the J gene end by 5 bases; junction bases not matched to a gene: 2. This CDR3 is CASRLAGATGELFF. The CDR3 region has the DNA TGTGCCAGCAGACTAGCGGGAGCGACCGGGGAGCTGTTTTTT.

V is TRBV7-8 and J is TRBJ2-5; D tentatively reads TRBD1 or TRBD2 (5 bases each). V was clipped by 5 bases and J by 1 base, with 20 bases between them. The CDR3 loop spans 17 amino acids. The germline CDR1 and CDR2 sequences are SGHVS and FQNEAQ. CDR3 in DNA: TGTGCCAGCAGCCATATTGGTGGGGGAGAGGTCCAAGAGACCCAGTACTTC. Translated: CASSHIGGGEVQETQYF.

This clone was seen more than once but under ten times. The V and J genes are TRBV6-5 and TRBJ1-1; D not certain. CDR3 length: 13 amino acids. Germline CDR1 MNHEY, CDR2 SVGAGI. V was pared by 5 bases and J by 2 bases, with 9 bases between. For the CDR3, the DNA is TGTGCCAGCAGTAGGGTGGCCAACACTGAAGCTTTCTTT. Translating gives CASSRVANTEAFF.

V gene TRBV9 combines with J gene TRBJ2-7, with D possibly TRBD2 on 6 matching bases. CDR3 length equals 13 residues. Trimming took 3 bases from V and 7 from J, leaving 14 bases between them. Per the germline V gene, CDR1 is SGDLS and CDR2 is YYNGEE. CDR3 sequence (DNA): TGTGCCAGCAGCGCCGACGGGAGTGGAGAGCAGTACGTC. Translated, it gives CASSADGSGEQYV.

This rearrangement joins TRBV19 to TRBJ1-5, with D possibly being TRBD1 (5 bases). The V gene's germline CDR1 is LNHDA and CDR2 SQIVND (reference sequence). Deletions cut 6 bases from V and 9 bases from J, with 12 bases between. The CDR3 covers 12 residues. In DNA, the CDR3 is TGTGCCAGTAGCAGGACCGGGACGCCCCAGCATTTT. It yields the protein CASSRTGTPQHF.

The V and J genes are TRBV11-1 and TRBJ1-1; perhaps TRBD1 as D (6 bases). Germline V CDR1 and CDR2: SGHAT, FQDESV (reference sequence). The CDR3 has 14 residues. V lost 7 bases, J lost 6 bases, and 18 bases lay in between. The CDR3 DNA reads as TGTGCCAGCAAGAGTTTGACAGGAACGGCTGAAGCTTTCTTT. Translated: CASKSLTGTAEAFF.

The chain recombines TRBV7-3 with TRBJ2-1; 8 positions match TRBD2. CDR1 is SGHTA, CDR2 FQGTGA, per germline. This CDR3 contains 15 residues. V was clipped by 2 bases and J by 3 bases; unmatched bases: 3. The DNA for the CDR3 is TGTGCCAGCAGCTTAGCGGGAGGTTTCTACAATGAGCAGTTCTTC. This gives the protein CASSLAGGFYNEQFF.

This CDR3 is CATSRDRRQGNTEAFF. The CDR3 nucleotides read TGTGCCACCAGCAGAGATAGGAGACAAGGTAACACTGAAGCTTTCTTT. The chain recombines TRBV15 with TRBJ1-1; D unresolved. The CDR3 totals 16 residues. Trimming removed 0 bases at V and 2 bases at J, with 13 bases between. Per germline, CDR1 LNHNV and CDR2 YYDKDF (reference sequence). The whole variable domain, filled in from reference TRBV15 and TRBJ1-1, reads DAMVIQNPRYQVTQFGKPVTLSCSQTLNHNVMYWYQQKSSQAPKLLFHYYDKDFNNEADTPDNFQSRRPNTSFCFLDIRSPGLGDTAMYLCATSRDRRQGNTEAFFGQGTRLTVV.

This clone appeared a few times. The chain employs TRBV11-3 and TRBJ1-5; 7 bases line up with TRBD1. The V segment lost 5 bases and the J segment 3 bases; nucleotides outside the gene matches: 4. Germline lookup yields CDR1 SGHNT and CDR2 YENEEA. CDR3 length: 14 amino acids. The CDR3 coding sequence is TGTGCCAGCAGCCCAGGACAGGACAATCAGCCCCAGCATTTT. Residues: CASSPGQDNQPQHF.

This chain links TRBV7-6 with TRBJ1-3; D remains ambiguous. This CDR3 contains 14 residues. Germline V gives CDR1 SGHVS, CDR2 FNYEAQ. V was cut by 3 bases and J by 1 base, with 7 bases left in between. The CDR3 DNA sequence: TGTGCCAGCAGCTTCGAGGATTCTGGAAACACCATATATTTT. As protein: CASSFEDSGNTIYF.